The present T cell receptor beta chain was sequenced within a study of vaccination effects on CD4 cells after COVID-19. This clone turned up a few times. Antigen specificity is unknown. Sequencing followed a ViraFEST assay step that expanded antigen-specific CD4+ T cells with viral peptide pools. Following an approximately 11-day culture, CD4+ T cells were purified. Vaccine recipients, nucleocapsid antibody negative, had no prior SARS-CoV-2 infection. Broader study findings: Vaccine- and infection-induced clones showed marked clonal contraction late following vaccination.

Germline CDR1 is SGHRS and CDR2 is YFSETQ. V lost 4 bases, J lost 5 bases, and 10 bases lay in between. This CDR3 region has 13 residues. Sequenced by immunoSEQ multiplex PCR; TCRdb stores in-frame clones only, minus some. The sample consists of more than 40,000 clones, around 77% of them appearing once. The chain carries TRBV5-1 and TRBJ2-1; the D gene is possibly TRBD1 (7 bases). The sequence was obtained from a human donor who received a COVID-19 vaccine. The sequencing here drew on CD4+ T cells from PBMCs cultured with HCoV-NL63 spike peptides, taken before COVID-19 vaccination. CDR3 sequence: CASSAGQNNEQFF. The CDR3 DNA reads as TGCGCCAGCAGCGCGGGACAGAACAATGAGCAGTTCTTC.